The rows below give T cell receptor beta chains drawn from one sample of a study of T-cell reconstitution after alpha-beta-depleted transplantation in children. TCRdb called the PCR reads again in MiXCR, with one record for every CDR3 protein. The sample shows around 960,000 distinct CDR3 sequences, 25% to 30% of them seen only once. The sample was PBMCs, mostly from graft donor cells, taken 360 days after TCRalphabeta/CD19-depleted stem cell transplant. Source of these receptors: a boy under two years old who had a stem cell transplant for SCID, so the T cells may come from the graft donor. Both conserved end residues are part of each CDR3.

TRBJ2-1 | TRBV3-1 | CASSQSGGNLEQFF
TRBJ2-1 | TRBV5-4 | CASSLYSGARYNEQFF
TRBJ2-6 | TRBV4-1 | CASSQAGTGANVLTF
TRBJ2-7 | TRBV6-2/TRBV6-3 | CASSYTPASSYEQYF
TRBJ1-2 | TRBV28 | CASSTPGGGYTF
TRBJ1-1 | TRBV29-1 | CSVGGIYPLNTEAFF
TRBJ2-7 | TRBV20-1 | CSASRLRRGYEQYF
TRBJ2-1 | TRBV11-2 | CASSLFGGVLAGLNEQFF
TRBJ2-3 | TRBV7-3 | CASSLTHQDTQYF
TRBJ1-1 | TRBV7-2 | CASTKDTLGTEAFF
TRBJ2-7 | TRBV5-1 | CASSWITGTDTYEQYF
TRBJ2-6 | TRBV4-3 | CASSYKQGTLGYSGANVLTF
TRBJ2-5 | TRBV6-2/TRBV6-3 | CASSSHYRGQETQYF
TRBJ2-5 | TRBV12-3/TRBV12-4 | CASSLQTWDETQYF
TRBJ2-3 | TRBV29-1 | CSAEDPLRGDTQYF
TRBJ2-7 | TRBV29-1 | CSVGGRSDEQYF
TRBJ2-6 | TRBV6-5 | CASSYFGGANVLTF
TRBJ2-3 | TRBV7-8 | CASSFISRPTDTQYF
TRBJ2-3 | TRBV2 | CASIGASSTDTQYF
TRBJ1-2 | TRBV6-5 | CASSYAPNYGYTF
TRBJ2-4 | TRBV10-2 | CASGLTSGEAKNIQYF
TRBJ1-2 | TRBV4-1 | CASSLTLGRQIYGYTF
TRBJ2-5 | TRBV20-1 | CSAIAGGTQETQYF
TRBJ1-6 | TRBV5-6 | CASSFAGVYNSPLHF
TRBJ1-2 | TRBV29-1 | CSVERSVGGYTF
TRBJ2-1 | TRBV5-1 | CASSIRSGGHSSYNEQFF
TRBJ1-1 | TRBV20-1 | CSASEFPRENTEAFF
TRBJ2-7 | TRBV5-1 | CASSLAGGGSYEQYF
TRBJ2-2 | TRBV6-5 | CASSYSRGRGGELFF
TRBJ1-2 | TRBV9 | CASSVAPSDSYGYTF
TRBJ2-5 | TRBV6-2/TRBV6-3 | CASSQSPLRSSGTQYF
TRBJ2-5 | TRBV14 | CASSQARTQYF
TRBJ1-4 | TRBV6-1 | CASSGVGVWANEKLFF
TRBJ2-3 | TRBV11-3 | CASSPRINLGDTQYF
TRBJ2-1 | TRBV5-1 | CASSLEASVSYNEQFF
TRBJ2-5 | TRBV11-2 | CASSLRGMEETQYF
TRBJ2-3 | TRBV9 | CASSATSGGPSTDTQYF
TRBJ1-5 | TRBV10-2 | CASSEGGPGNQPQHF
TRBJ1-2 | TRBV9 | CASSVGLGQGGYTF
TRBJ2-7 | TRBV5-1 | CASSLVGAGVEQYF
TRBJ1-1 | TRBV2 | CASGPLRSMNTEAFF
TRBJ2-3 | TRBV2 | CASSPQLAGGDTQYF
TRBJ1-1 | TRBV6-4 | CASSARMYTEAFF
TRBJ2-1 | TRBV5-1 | CASSHQASLSSYNEQFF
TRBJ1-2 | TRBV7-9 | CASSLVSGTGGYTF
TRBJ2-3 | TRBV2 | CASSRLGGRADTQYF
TRBJ2-7 | TRBV6-5 | CASSYSTWNGEQYF
TRBJ2-2 | TRBV7-2 | CASSLYRERGRTGELFF
TRBJ2-1 | TRBV12-3/TRBV12-4 | CASSLSSRGGLGNEQFF
TRBJ2-3 | TRBV18 | CASSPQAGATDTQYF
TRBJ1-6 | TRBV9 | CASGQGNSPLHF
TRBJ2-1 | TRBV12-3/TRBV12-4 | CASSLSPYNEQFF
TRBJ2-1 | TRBV7-6 | CASSPGGGFTNEQFF
TRBJ1-1 | TRBV12-3/TRBV12-4 | CASSSRRNTEAFF
TRBJ2-5 | TRBV7-2 | CASSLQTGPWETQYF
TRBJ2-1 | TRBV24-1 | CATSDPGLNNEQFF
TRBJ2-5 | TRBV2 | CASSHSGLAAQETQYF
TRBJ2-5 | TRBV7-8 | CASSSVRDSSLQETQYF
TRBJ2-3 | TRBV20-1 | CSARVGQGTDTQYF
TRBJ1-1 | TRBV5-1 | CASSSKNPGGNTEAFF